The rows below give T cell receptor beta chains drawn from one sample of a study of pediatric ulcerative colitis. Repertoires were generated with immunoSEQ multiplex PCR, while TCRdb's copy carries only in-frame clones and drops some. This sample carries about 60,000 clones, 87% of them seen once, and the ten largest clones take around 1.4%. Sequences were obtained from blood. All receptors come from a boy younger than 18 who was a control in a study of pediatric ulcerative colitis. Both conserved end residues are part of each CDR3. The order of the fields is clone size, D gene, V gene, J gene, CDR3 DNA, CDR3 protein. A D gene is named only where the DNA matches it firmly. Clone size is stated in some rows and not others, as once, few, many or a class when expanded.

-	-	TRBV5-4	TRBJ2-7	TGTGCCAGCAGCCCGGGGGTTGCTGGCTACGAGCAGTACTTC	CASSPGVAGYEQYF
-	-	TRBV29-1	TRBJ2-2	TGCAGCGTTGAGAGATCCACCGGGGAGCTGTTTTTT	CSVERSTGELFF
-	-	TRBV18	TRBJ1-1	TGTGCCAGCTCGATACAGGAGAACACTGAAGCTTTCTTT	CASSIQENTEAFF
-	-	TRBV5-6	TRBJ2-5	TGTGCCAGCATCGGCAGAAGAGTGGGAGAGACCCAGTACTTC	CASIGRRVGETQYF
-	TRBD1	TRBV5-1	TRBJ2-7	TGCGCCAGCAGCTTTGACAGGGATTGGTACGAGCAGTACTTC	CASSFDRDWYEQYF
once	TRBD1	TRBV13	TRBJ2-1	TGTGCCAGCAGCTCCCCACTAGACAGGGAAGGTCGTGAGCAGTTCTTC	CASSSPLDREGREQFF
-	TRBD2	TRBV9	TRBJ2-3	TGTGCCAGCAGCGTTGGGACTAGAACAGATACGCAGTATTTT	CASSVGTRTDTQYF
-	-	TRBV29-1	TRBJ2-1	TGCAGCGTTGAGGCAGACACCTACAATGAGCAGTTCTTC	CSVEADTYNEQFF
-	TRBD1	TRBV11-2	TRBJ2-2	TGTGCCAGCAGCTTAGGGGGACAGGGGTTCGACACCGGGGAGCTGTTTTTT	CASSLGGQGFDTGELFF
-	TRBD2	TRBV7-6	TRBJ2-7	TGTGCCAGCAGCTCCCCGGGAGGGCGCTCGGGAGAGCAGTACTTC	CASSSPGGRSGEQYF
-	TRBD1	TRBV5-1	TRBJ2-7	TGCGCCAGCAGCCCCGGGGACAGCTCCTACGAGCAGTACTTC	CASSPGDSSYEQYF
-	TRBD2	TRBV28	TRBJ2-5	TGTGCCAGCAACCCACTAGCGGAGGGGAGGGAGACCCAGTACTTC	CASNPLAEGRETQYF
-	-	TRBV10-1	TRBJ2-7	TGCGCCAGCAGTGTATCGGGGACATACGAGCAGTACTTC	CASSVSGTYEQYF
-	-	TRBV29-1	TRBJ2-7	TGCAGCGCGGGACCTACTAGCTACGAGCAGTACTTC	CSAGPTSYEQYF